These T cell receptor beta chains were read from a single sample in a study of T cell responses to AZD1222 COVID-19 vaccine. TCRdb's copy holds only in-frame clones and misses some; the assay was immunoSEQ multiplex PCR. The sample lists around 250,000 clones, approximately 95% seen once, with 0.5% to 0.7% in the top ten. The material was peripheral blood, obtained on day 0 of AZD1222 vaccination. The receptor set was obtained from an adult in good health. CDR3s include the opening cysteine and the closing phenylalanine or tryptophan. A D gene is named only where the DNA matches it firmly. Size tells how often a clone was seen (once, few, many) or the class of an expanded clone, and some rows leave it out.

NA | TRBJ1-1 | TRBV19 | NA | CASRIKGSMNTEAFF | TGTGCCAGTAGGATCAAGGGGTCCATGAACACTGAAGCTTTCTTT
NA | TRBJ2-6 | TRBV6-2/TRBV6-3 | NA | CASSYSGVSSGANVLTF | TGTGCCAGCAGTTACTCGGGCGTGAGCTCTGGGGCCAACGTCCTGACTTTC
NA | TRBJ2-5 | TRBV18 | once | CASSWAVKETQYF | TGTGCCAGCTCCTGGGCGGTGAAAGAGACCCAGTACTTC
NA | TRBJ2-1 | TRBV11-3 | NA | CASSPAGSGSSEQFF | TGTGCCAGCAGCCCCGCGGGCTCCGGTTCCAGTGAGCAGTTCTTC
TRBD2 | TRBJ2-1 | TRBV4-1 | once | CASSGLAGGQNEQFF | TGCGCCAGCAGCGGACTAGCGGGGGGGCAGAATGAGCAGTTCTTC
NA | TRBJ1-3 | TRBV4-1 | NA | CASSPPQSYSGNTIYF | TGCGCCAGCAGCCCCCCTCAGAGTTACTCTGGAAACACCATATATTTT
NA | TRBJ2-7 | TRBV18 | NA | CASSPTQGFGEQYF | TGTGCCAGCTCACCAACCCAGGGGTTTGGTGAGCAGTACTTC
NA | TRBJ1-6 | TRBV7-8 | NA | CASSAMGSNSPLHF | TGTGCCAGCAGCGCCATGGGATCTAATTCACCCCTCCACTTT
TRBD1 | TRBJ2-7 | TRBV2 | NA | CASKQTGRRTYEYEQYF | TGTGCCAGCAAACAGACAGGGCGAAGGACCTACGAATACGAGCAGTACTTC
NA | TRBJ2-4 | TRBV28 | NA | CASTKTGVHIQYF | TGTGCCAGCACCAAGACAGGAGTGCACATTCAGTACTTC
NA | TRBJ1-4 | TRBV5-1 | NA | CASSPGPRDEKLFF | TGCGCCAGCAGCCCCGGGCCGAGGGACGAAAAACTGTTTTTT
NA | TRBJ2-3 | TRBV19 | NA | CASSIDRTDTQYF | TGTGCCAGTAGTATAGACAGGACAGATACGCAGTATTTT
NA | TRBJ2-1 | TRBV4-1 | NA | CASSPKGLYNEQFF | TGCGCCAGCAGCCCCAAGGGATTATACAATGAGCAGTTCTTC
NA | TRBJ1-5 | TRBV10-2 | NA | CASSERAGSNQPQHF | TGCGCCAGCAGTGAGAGGGCAGGGAGCAATCAGCCCCAGCATTTT
NA | TRBJ2-3 | TRBV19 | NA | CASSQGAGTGDTQYF | TGTGCCAGTAGTCAAGGGGCGGGGACCGGAGATACGCAGTATTTT
NA | TRBJ1-1 | TRBV28 | NA | CATRRGSLNTEAFF | TGTGCCACACGCCGGGGCAGCCTGAACACTGAAGCTTTCTTT
NA | TRBJ2-2 | TRBV5-6 | few | CASSLGTRGELFF | TGTGCCAGCAGCTTGGGCACCCGGGGGGAGCTGTTTTTT
NA | TRBJ2-7 | TRBV21-1 | NA | CASSKYRYEQYF | TGTGCCAGCAGCAAATACCGATACGAGCAGTACTTC
TRBD1 | TRBJ1-5 | TRBV7-8 | few | CASSSRQGSNQPQHF | TGTGCCAGCAGCAGTAGACAGGGTAGCAATCAGCCCCAGCATTTT
NA | TRBJ2-5 | TRBV7-2 | once | CASSLTPAREETQYF | TGTGCCAGCAGCCTAACGCCGGCAAGGGAAGAGACCCAGTACTTC
NA | TRBJ1-6 | TRBV9 | NA | CASSVQQLNSPLHF | TGTGCCAGCAGCGTACAACAGCTAAACTCACCCCTCCACTTT
TRBD2 | TRBJ2-7 | TRBV7-2 | NA | CASSFLAGVVYEQYF | TGTGCCAGCAGCTTCCTAGCGGGAGTGGTCTACGAGCAGTACTTC
NA | TRBJ2-7 | TRBV4-3 | NA | CASSQDRAREQYF | TGCGCCAGCAGCCAAGACAGGGCAAGGGAGCAGTACTTC
NA | TRBJ1-1 | TRBV28 | NA | CASSVVMNTEAFF | TGTGCCAGCAGTGTGGTTATGAACACTGAAGCTTTCTTT
TRBD2 | TRBJ2-5 | TRBV9 | NA | CASSTTPGGPEETQYF | TGTGCCAGCAGCACCACCCCGGGGGGGCCGGAAGAGACCCAGTACTTC
NA | TRBJ1-1 | TRBV12-3/TRBV12-4 | NA | CASREGNTEAFF | TGTGCCAGCAGGGAGGGGAACACTGAAGCTTTCTTT
NA | TRBJ2-7 | TRBV27 | NA | CASSFWRSSYEQYF | TGTGCCAGCAGTTTCTGGAGGAGCTCCTACGAGCAGTACTTC
TRBD1 | TRBJ1-1 | TRBV2 | once | CASTTTGTEAFF | TGTGCCAGCACTACGACAGGGACTGAAGCTTTCTTT
TRBD2 | TRBJ2-1 | TRBV5-1 | once | CASSSGTSDDEQFF | TGCGCCAGCAGCTCGGGGACTAGCGACGATGAGCAGTTCTTC
TRBD1 | TRBJ1-3 | TRBV29-1 | NA | CSVWDRLSGNTIYF | TGCAGCGTTTGGGACAGACTCTCTGGAAACACCATATATTTT
TRBD1 | TRBJ2-7 | TRBV12-3/TRBV12-4 | NA | CASSLGDSYEQYF | TGTGCCAGCAGTTTAGGGGACAGCTACGAGCAGTACTTC